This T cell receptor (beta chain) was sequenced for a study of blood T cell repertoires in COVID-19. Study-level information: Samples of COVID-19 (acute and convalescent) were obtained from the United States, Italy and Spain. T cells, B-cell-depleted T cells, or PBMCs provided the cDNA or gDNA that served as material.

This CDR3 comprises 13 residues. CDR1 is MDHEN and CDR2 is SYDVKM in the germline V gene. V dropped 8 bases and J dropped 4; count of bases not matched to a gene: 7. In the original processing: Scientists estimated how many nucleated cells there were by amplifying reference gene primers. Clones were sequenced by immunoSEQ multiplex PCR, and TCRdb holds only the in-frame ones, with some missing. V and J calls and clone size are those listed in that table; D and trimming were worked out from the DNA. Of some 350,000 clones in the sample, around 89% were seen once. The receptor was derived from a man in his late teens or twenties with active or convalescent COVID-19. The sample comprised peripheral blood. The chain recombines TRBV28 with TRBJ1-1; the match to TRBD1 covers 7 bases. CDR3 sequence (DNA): TGTGCCAGCGGGGGACAGCCTCGCACTGAAGCTTTCTTT. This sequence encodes CASGGQPRTEAFF.